The 12 T cell receptor beta chains below come from one sample, sequenced in a study of blood T cell repertoires in COVID-19. Repertoires were generated with immunoSEQ multiplex PCR, while TCRdb's copy carries only in-frame clones and drops some. Of more than 85,000 clones listed, roughly four fifths are singletons. The sample was peripheral blood. Receptor source: a man between 65 and 85 years old with acute or convalescent COVID-19.

This chain links TRBV3-1 (or the pseudogene TRBV3-2) with TRBJ1-2, with D possibly being TRBD1 (6 bases). This CDR3 has 15 residues. Germline lookup yields CDR1 LGHDT and CDR2 YNNKEL (reference sequence). Trimming removed 1 base at V and 4 bases at J, with 13 bases between. CDR3 protein: CASSQAGTRTYGYTF. For the CDR3, the DNA is TGTGCCAGCAGCCAAGCCGGGACACGTACCTATGGCTACACCTTC.

This chain links TRBV19 with TRBJ1-2, with D possibly TRBD1 on 6 matching bases. Per the germline V gene, CDR1 is LNHDA and CDR2 is SQIVND (reference sequence). This CDR3 spans 14 amino acids. V lost 3 bases, J lost 6 bases, and 14 bases lay in between. The CDR3, as DNA: TGTGCCAGTAGTATTTCGGACAGACTCAATGGCTACACCTTC. Protein product: CASSISDRLNGYTF.

This chain connects TRBV28 to TRBJ1-1; D may be TRBD1 (5 bases). CDR3 length: 14 amino acids. Trimming took off 7 bases at V and 4 bases at J, with 16 bases between the two ends. Germline V lookup: CDR1 MDHEN, CDR2 SYDVKM. DNA for the CDR3: TGTGCCAGCATTATTAGTGGGGCCCCCACTGAAGCTTTCTTT. Protein: CASIISGAPTEAFF.

The chain is built from TRBV3-1 (or the pseudogene TRBV3-2) and TRBJ1-5; 7 bases match TRBD1. Germline V gene data show CDR1 as LGHDT and CDR2 as YNNKEL (reference sequence). Germline trimming cut 4 bases from V and 6 bases from J; bases unmatched to any gene: 9. CDR3 length: 15 residues. The CDR3 DNA is TGTGCCAGCAGCCTAGGAGACAGGGTAAGTCAGCCCCAGCATTTT. Translation gives CASSLGDRVSQPQHF.

The chain recombines TRBV19 with TRBJ1-5; a possible D gene is TRBD1 (5 bases). The CDR3 consists of 16 residues. The germline V and J ends were trimmed by 5 bases and 1 base, with 15 bases remaining between them. Germline V lookup: CDR1 LNHDA, CDR2 SQIVND (reference sequence). The CDR3 nucleotides read TGTGCCAGTAGTTCCTGGACACTTGAAAGCAATCAGCCCCAGCATTTT. Translated: CASSSWTLESNQPQHF.

The chain is built from TRBV3-1 (or the pseudogene TRBV3-2) and TRBJ2-2, with 9 positions matching TRBD2. The CDR3 has 18 residues. In germline, CDR1 is LGHDT, CDR2 YNNKEL (reference sequence). V shed 0 bases, J shed 4 bases, and the junction held 9 bases outside the gene matches. The CDR3 loop reads CASSQDRRGTSLTGELFF. The CDR3 region has the DNA TGTGCCAGCAGCCAAGACCGCCGGGGGACTAGCCTCACCGGGGAGCTGTTTTTT.

The chain employs TRBV19 and TRBJ2-6; 10 bases are shared with TRBD1. The CDR3 sequence is 17 residues long. Per the germline V gene, CDR1 is LNHDA and CDR2 is SQIVND (reference sequence). Losses at the gene ends were 9 bases for V and 1 base for J; bases not matched to a gene: 9. CDR3 nucleotides: TGTGCCAGCAGGACAGGGGGACGTGGTTCTGGGGCCAACGTCCTGACTTTC. Translating gives CASRTGGRGSGANVLTF.

This chain uses TRBV7-2 with TRBJ2-2, with D maybe TRBD2 (5 bases). Trimming stripped 3 bases from V and 6 bases from J, with 5 bases between. The germline V gene has CDR1 SGHTA and CDR2 FQGNSA. The CDR3 is made up of 12 amino acids. The CDR3 is CASSLGAGELFF. In DNA, the CDR3 is TGTGCCAGCAGCTTGGGAGCCGGGGAGCTGTTTTTT.

This clone was detected only once. The chain carries TRBV10-3 and TRBJ1-6; D uncertain. The V end was cut by 0 bases, the J end by 7 bases, with 7 bases between. This CDR3 is built from 14 residues. CDR1 is ENHRY and CDR2 is SYGVKD in the germline V gene. CDR3 sequence (DNA): TGTGCCATCAGTGAGTCGATCAGGAATTCACCCCTCCACTTT. It yields the protein CAISESIRNSPLHF.

The CDR3 sequence: CASTRQVYTDTQYF. CDR3 DNA: TGTGCCAGCACCAGACAGGTCTACACAGATACGCAGTATTTT. The chain links TRBV5-6 to TRBJ2-3; the D gene is possibly TRBD1 (6 bases). V lost 6 bases, J lost 2 bases, and 13 bases lay in between. CDR3 length: 14 residues. Germline assignment: CDR1 SGHDT and CDR2 YYEEEE.

This chain links TRBV29-1 with TRBJ2-7, with D possibly matching TRBD2 (6 bases). The CDR3 has 13 residues. Germline CDR1 and CDR2: SQVTM and ANQGSEA. V was clipped by 4 bases and J by 6 bases, with 16 bases between them. CDR3 sequence reads: CSVALFGRGEQYF. As DNA, the CDR3 is TGCAGCGTTGCGCTGTTCGGGAGAGGCGAGCAGTACTTC.

This clone was seen only a few times. The chain employs TRBV3-1 (or the pseudogene TRBV3-2) and TRBJ1-1, with D unresolved. The CDR3 loop spans 12 amino acids. Trimming pared 4 bases from V and 10 bases from J, leaving 13 bases between. CDR1 and CDR2 (germline): LGHDT, YNNKEL (reference sequence). The CDR3 region has the DNA TGTGCCAGCAGCCCTCCGGGAGAAGGAGCTTTCTTT. Translation gives CASSPPGEGAFF.